These 14 T cell receptor beta chains were all obtained from the same sample, sequenced in a study of T-cell reconstitution after alpha-beta-depleted transplantation in children. Preparation of the TCRbeta library involved a method that used unique molecular identifiers. In TCRdb, the PCR reads were re-called with MiXCR into one record per CDR3 protein. There are around 670,000 distinct CDR3 sequences in the sample; around 13% occur only once, and around 0.76% lies in the top ten. The sample here was PBMCs, taken before TCRalphabeta/CD19-depleted stem cell transplant. These receptors came from a girl aged 2-15 years with congenital amegakaryocytic thrombocytopenia, due to receive a stem cell transplant.

This clonotype was observed at least ten times. The V gene is TRBV4-1, the J gene TRBJ2-7, with D perhaps matching TRBD2 (6 bases). The CDR3 loop spans 14 amino acids. Deletions cut 1 base from V and 2 bases from J, with 9 bases between. Germline V CDR1 and CDR2: MGHRA, YSYEKL. The CDR3 DNA sequence: TGCGCCAGCAGCCAAGGGTGGAGGGCCTACGAGCAGTACTTC. It is translated as CASSQGWRAYEQYF.

The table lists this clonotype with many counts. The J gene is TRBJ1-1, the V gene TRBV18; D gene ambiguous. V was pared by 6 bases and J by 6 bases, with 14 bases between. The CDR3 has 13 amino acids. CDR1 is KGHSH, CDR2 LQKENI, per germline. The CDR3 loop reads CASSNREVAEAFF. CDR3 nucleotides: TGTGCCAGCTCTAACCGGGAGGTCGCTGAAGCTTTCTTT.

The chain is built from TRBV7-9 and TRBJ2-1; D remains unclear. Trimming took 5 bases from V and 9 from J, leaving 11 bases between them. The CDR3 has 12 residues. Looked up from germline, CDR1 is SEHNR and CDR2 is FQNEAQ (reference sequence). This CDR3 reads CASSGKGLEQFF. The DNA of the CDR3 is TGTGCCAGCAGCGGCAAAGGGCTTGAGCAGTTCTTC.

Many counts were recorded for this clonotype. The chain recombines TRBV20-1 with TRBJ2-3; 9 nucleotides agree with TRBD2. Losses at the gene ends were 6 bases for V and 2 bases for J; bases not matched to a gene: 6. Per the germline V gene, CDR1 is DFQATT and CDR2 is SNEGSKA (reference sequence). The CDR3 consists of 14 residues. CDR3 coding DNA: TGCAGTGCCCTAGCGGGATACCTCACAGATACGCAGTATTTT. It codes for CSALAGYLTDTQYF.

The CDR3 region is CASSGPWEQYF. The CDR3 nucleotides are TGTGCCAGCAGCGGCCCTTGGGAGCAGTACTTC. The rearrangement links TRBV28 to TRBJ2-7; no clear D. Germline V gives CDR1 MDHEN, CDR2 SYDVKM. The CDR3 consists of 11 residues. V lost 6 bases and J lost 7, with 10 bases in between. Full variable domain (rest looked up from reference TRBV28 and TRBJ2-7): DVKVTQSSRYLVKRTGEKVFLECVQDMDHENMFWYRQDPGLGLRLIYFSYDVKMKEKGDIPEGYSVSREKKERFSLILESASTNQTSMYLCASSGPWEQYFGPGTRLTVT.

This clonotype appeared a few times. The chain combines TRBV5-8 with TRBJ2-3, with D hard to call. Trimming left V 4 bases short and J 5 bases short, with 14 bases between. The CDR3 extends over 14 amino acids. Germline V lookup: CDR1 SGHTS, CDR2 YDEGEE. CDR3 sequence reads: CASSPLRSGDTQYF. Here the CDR3 DNA reads TGTGCCAGCAGCCCCCTCCGGTCGGGAGATACGCAGTATTTT.

This chain connects TRBV24-1 to TRBJ2-2; D perhaps matches TRBD1 (5 bases). The CDR3 has 15 amino acids. Germline V gene lookup returns CDR1 KGHDR and CDR2 SFDVKD. The V end was cut by 4 bases, the J end by 3 bases, with 11 bases between. CDR3: CATSDPETDTGELFF. CDR3 DNA: TGTGCCACCAGTGACCCAGAGACAGACACCGGGGAGCTGTTTTTT.

The V call is TRBV29-1, the J call TRBJ2-6; D remains ambiguous. The CDR3 length is 11 residues. Germline V gene sequence: CDR1 SQVTM, CDR2 ANQGSEA. Trimming took off 5 bases at V and 4 bases at J, with 3 bases between the two ends. The CDR3 here is CSVRGANVLTF. The CDR3 bases are TGCAGCGTTCGCGGGGCCAACGTCCTGACTTTC.

This chain links TRBV5-1 with TRBJ2-1; tentative D call: TRBD2 (6 bases). CDR1 is SGHRS and CDR2 is YFSETQ in the germline V gene. Trimming left V 4 bases short and J 10 bases short, with 24 bases between. The CDR3 length is 16 residues. The chain's CDR3 is CASSPSSGTVGIEQFF. The CDR3 DNA reads as TGCGCCAGCAGCCCCTCTTCCGGGACTGTGGGGATAGAGCAGTTCTTC.

This clonotype was recorded many times. V and J are TRBV20-1 and TRBJ1-1; D not resolved. The CDR3 is 12 residues long. Trimming cost V 6 bases and J 4 bases, with 12 bases left between them. Looked up from germline, CDR1 is DFQATT and CDR2 is SNEGSKA (reference sequence). The CDR3 protein is CSALGTSTEAFF. Here the CDR3 DNA reads TGCAGTGCCTTAGGTACCTCCACTGAAGCTTTCTTT.

This clonotype was detected many times. The chain uses TRBV5-1 and TRBJ1-2; D is unresolved. Deletions cut 0 bases from V and 2 bases from J, with 5 bases between. The CDR3 spans 13 residues. Germline V gene lookup returns CDR1 SGHRS and CDR2 YFSETQ. The CDR3 sequence is CASSLVGNYGYTF. CDR3 in DNA: TGCGCCAGCAGCTTGGTAGGGAACTATGGCTACACCTTC.

In the case of this clonotype: A much more abundant neighbour one base away suggests this may be a read error. The chain joins TRBV7-9 to TRBJ2-3; D gene unclear. Germline CDR1 reads SEHNR; CDR2 reads FQNEAQ (reference sequence). The CDR3 loop spans 13 amino acids. Here the CDR3 DNA reads TGTGCCAGCGGTGGCTACCGCACAGATACGCGGTATTTT. Translated: CASGGYRTDTRYF.

This chain joins TRBV9 and TRBJ2-7; the D gene is possibly TRBD2 (5 bases). This CDR3 is 15 amino acids long. From germline, CDR1 is SGDLS and CDR2 YYNGEE. V was clipped by 4 bases and J by 6 bases, with 20 bases between them. The CDR3 sequence is CASSPRPGGEIEQYF. CDR3 bases: TGTGCCAGCAGCCCTCGCCCCGGTGGGGAGATCGAGCAGTACTTC.

V usage is TRBV12-3 or TRBV12-4 and J usage is TRBJ2-1; D unclear. The CDR3 has 12 residues. Trimming took 6 bases from V and 12 from J, leaving 15 bases between them. The CDR3 spells CASRLGQSGQFF. Here the CDR3 DNA reads TGTGCCAGCAGATTGGGCCAGTCGGGGCAGTTCTTC.